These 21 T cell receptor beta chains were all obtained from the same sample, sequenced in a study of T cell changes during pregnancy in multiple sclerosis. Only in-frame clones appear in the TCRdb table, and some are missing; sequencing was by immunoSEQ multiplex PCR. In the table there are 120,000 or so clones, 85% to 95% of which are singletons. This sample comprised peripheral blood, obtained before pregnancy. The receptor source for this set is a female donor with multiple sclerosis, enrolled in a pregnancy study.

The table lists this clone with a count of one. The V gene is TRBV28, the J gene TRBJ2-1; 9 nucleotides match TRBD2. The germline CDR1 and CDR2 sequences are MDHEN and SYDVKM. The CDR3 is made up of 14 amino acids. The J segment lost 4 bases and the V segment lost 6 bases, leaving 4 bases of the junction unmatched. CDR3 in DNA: TGTGCCAGCAGAGCAAGCGGGGGGTACAATGAGCAGTTCTTC. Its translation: CASRASGGYNEQFF.

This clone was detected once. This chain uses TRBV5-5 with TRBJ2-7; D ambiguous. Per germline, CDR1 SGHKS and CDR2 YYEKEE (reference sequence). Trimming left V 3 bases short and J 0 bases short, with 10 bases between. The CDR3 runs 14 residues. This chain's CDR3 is CASSYAERSYEQYF. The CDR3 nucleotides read TGTGCCAGCAGCTACGCCGAGCGCTCCTACGAGCAGTACTTC.

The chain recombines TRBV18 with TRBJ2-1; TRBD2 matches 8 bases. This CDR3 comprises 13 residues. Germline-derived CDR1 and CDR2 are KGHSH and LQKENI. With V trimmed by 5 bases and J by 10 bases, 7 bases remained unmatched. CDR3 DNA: TGTGCCAGCTCAACGGGGGGGAACGGGGAGCAGTTCTTC. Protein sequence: CASSTGGNGEQFF.

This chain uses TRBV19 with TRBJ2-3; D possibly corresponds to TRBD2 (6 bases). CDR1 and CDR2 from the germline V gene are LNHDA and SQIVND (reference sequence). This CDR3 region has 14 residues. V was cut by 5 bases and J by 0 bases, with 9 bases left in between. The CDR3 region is CASSDGGSTDTQYF. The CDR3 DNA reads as TGTGCCAGTAGTGACGGGGGTAGCACAGATACGCAGTATTTT.

CDR3 loop: CASLSRVSGSSEQFF. The CDR3 nucleotides are TGTGCCAGCCTATCCCGGGTGAGCGGGAGTAGTGAGCAGTTCTTC. This rearrangement joins TRBV6-5 to TRBJ2-1; 8 bases match TRBD2. The CDR3 contains 15 residues. Germline trimming cut 8 bases from V and 9 bases from J; bases unmatched to any gene: 15. The germline gives CDR1 MNHEY, CDR2 SVGAGI.

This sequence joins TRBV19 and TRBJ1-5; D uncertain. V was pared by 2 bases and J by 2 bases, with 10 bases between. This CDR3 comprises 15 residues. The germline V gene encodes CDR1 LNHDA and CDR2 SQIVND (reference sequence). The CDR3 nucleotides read TGTGCCAGTAGTATATTCGGGGAGGGCAATCAGCCCCAGCATTTT. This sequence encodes CASSIFGEGNQPQHF.

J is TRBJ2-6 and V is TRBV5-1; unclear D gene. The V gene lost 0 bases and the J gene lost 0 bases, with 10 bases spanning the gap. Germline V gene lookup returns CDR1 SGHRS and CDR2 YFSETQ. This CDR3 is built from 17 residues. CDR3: CASSLDRRSSGANVLTF. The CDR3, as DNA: TGCGCCAGCAGCTTGGACAGACGCAGCTCTGGGGCCAACGTCCTGACTTTC.

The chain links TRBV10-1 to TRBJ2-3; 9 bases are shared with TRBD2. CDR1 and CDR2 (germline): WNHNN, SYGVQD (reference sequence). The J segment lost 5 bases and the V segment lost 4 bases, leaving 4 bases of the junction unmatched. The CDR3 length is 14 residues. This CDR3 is CASSAAGGRDTQYF. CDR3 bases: TGCGCCAGCAGTGCAGCGGGGGGCAGAGATACGCAGTATTTT.

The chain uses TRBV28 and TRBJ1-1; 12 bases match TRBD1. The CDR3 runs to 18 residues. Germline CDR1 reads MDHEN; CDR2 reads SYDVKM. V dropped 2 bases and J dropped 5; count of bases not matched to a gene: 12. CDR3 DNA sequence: TGTGCCAGCAGTTTAGGGACAGGGGGCCCTAGGTGGCGGACTGAAGCTTTCTTT. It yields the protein CASSLGTGGPRWRTEAFF.

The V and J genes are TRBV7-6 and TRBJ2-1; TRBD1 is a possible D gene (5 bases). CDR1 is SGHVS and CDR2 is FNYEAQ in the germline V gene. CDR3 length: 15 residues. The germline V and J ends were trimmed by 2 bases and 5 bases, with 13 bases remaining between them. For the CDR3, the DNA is TGTGCCAGCAGCTTAAACCAGGGCCCTCACAATGAGCAGTTCTTC. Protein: CASSLNQGPHNEQFF.

CDR3 DNA: TGTGCCAGTAGTATAGGGGGGACAGGAGAGACCCAGTACTTC. Its protein product is CASSIGGTGETQYF. The chain employs TRBV19 and TRBJ2-5; 8 bases agree with TRBD1. Trimming removed 1 base from V and 4 bases from J; junction bases left unmatched: 2. This CDR3 has 14 amino acids. Germline lookup yields CDR1 LNHDA and CDR2 SQIVND (reference sequence).

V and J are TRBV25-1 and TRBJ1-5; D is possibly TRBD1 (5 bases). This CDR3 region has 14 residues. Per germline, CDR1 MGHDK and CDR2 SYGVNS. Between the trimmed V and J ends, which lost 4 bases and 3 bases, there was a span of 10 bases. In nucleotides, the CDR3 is TGTGCCAGCAGTGGGCAGGGAAACAATCAGCCCCAGCATTTT. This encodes CASSGQGNNQPQHF.

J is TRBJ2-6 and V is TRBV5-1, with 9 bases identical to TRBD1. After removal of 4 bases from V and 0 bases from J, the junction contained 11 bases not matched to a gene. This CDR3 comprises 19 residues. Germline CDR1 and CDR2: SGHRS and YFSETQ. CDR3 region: CASSGTGISRLSGANVLTF. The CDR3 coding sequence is TGCGCCAGCAGCGGGACAGGGATCTCGCGTCTCTCTGGGGCCAACGTCCTGACTTTC.

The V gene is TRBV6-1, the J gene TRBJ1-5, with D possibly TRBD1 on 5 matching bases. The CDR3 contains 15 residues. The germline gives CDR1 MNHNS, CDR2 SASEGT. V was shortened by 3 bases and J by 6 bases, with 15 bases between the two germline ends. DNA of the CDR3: TGTGCCAGCAGTGAGGAGAGGGGCGGGAGTCAGCCCCAGCATTTT. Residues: CASSEERGGSQPQHF.

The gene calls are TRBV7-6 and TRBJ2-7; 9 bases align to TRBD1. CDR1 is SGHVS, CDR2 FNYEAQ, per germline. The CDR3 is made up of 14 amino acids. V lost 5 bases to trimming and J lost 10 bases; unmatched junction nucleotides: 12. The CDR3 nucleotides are TGTGCCAGCAGCCAACCGGGACAGGGCAATAATCAGTACTTC. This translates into CASSQPGQGNNQYF.

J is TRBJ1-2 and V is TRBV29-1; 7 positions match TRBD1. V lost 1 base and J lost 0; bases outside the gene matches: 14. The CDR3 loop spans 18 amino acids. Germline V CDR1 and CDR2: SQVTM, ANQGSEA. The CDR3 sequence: CSVEGRQGSRKANYGYTF. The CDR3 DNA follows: TGCAGCGTTGAAGGCAGACAGGGCTCCCGGAAAGCTAACTATGGCTACACCTTC. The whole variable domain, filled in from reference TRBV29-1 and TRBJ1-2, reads SAVISQKPSRDICQRGTSLTIQCQVDSQVTMMFWYRQQPGQSLTLIATANQGSEATYESGFVIDKFPISRPNLTFSTLTVSNMSPEDSSIYLCSVEGRQGSRKANYGYTFGSGTRLTVV.

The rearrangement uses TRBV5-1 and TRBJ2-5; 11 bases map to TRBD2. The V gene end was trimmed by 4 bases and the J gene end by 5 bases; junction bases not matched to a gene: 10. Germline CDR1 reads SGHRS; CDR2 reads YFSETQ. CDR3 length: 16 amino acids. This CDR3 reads CASSTIAGGLSETQYF. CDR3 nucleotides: TGCGCCAGCAGCACCATAGCGGGGGGGCTCTCTGAGACCCAGTACTTC.

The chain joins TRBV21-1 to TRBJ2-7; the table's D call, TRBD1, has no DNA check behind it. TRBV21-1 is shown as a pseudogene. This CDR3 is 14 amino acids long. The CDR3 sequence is CASSKVDRPYEQYF. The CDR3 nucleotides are TGTGCCAGCAGCAAAGTCGACAGGCCCTACGAGCAGTACTTC.

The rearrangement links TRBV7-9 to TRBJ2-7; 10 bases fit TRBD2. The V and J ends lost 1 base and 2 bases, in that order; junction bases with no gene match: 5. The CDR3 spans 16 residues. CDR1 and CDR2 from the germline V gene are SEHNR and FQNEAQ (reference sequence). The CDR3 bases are TGTGCCAGCAGCTTAGGCGTAGCGGGAGGTGCCTACGAGCAGTACTTC. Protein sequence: CASSLGVAGGAYEQYF.

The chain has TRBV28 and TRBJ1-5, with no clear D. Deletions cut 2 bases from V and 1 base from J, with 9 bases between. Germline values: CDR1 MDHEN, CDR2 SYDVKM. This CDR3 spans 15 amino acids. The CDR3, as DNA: TGTGCCAGCAGTTTACACACGGAGAGCAATCAGCCCCAGCATTTT. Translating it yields CASSLHTESNQPQHF. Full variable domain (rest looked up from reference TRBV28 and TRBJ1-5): DVKVTQSSRYLVKRTGEKVFLECVQDMDHENMFWYRQDPGLGLRLIYFSYDVKMKEKGDIPEGYSVSREKKERFSLILESASTNQTSMYLCASSLHTESNQPQHFGDGTRLSIL.

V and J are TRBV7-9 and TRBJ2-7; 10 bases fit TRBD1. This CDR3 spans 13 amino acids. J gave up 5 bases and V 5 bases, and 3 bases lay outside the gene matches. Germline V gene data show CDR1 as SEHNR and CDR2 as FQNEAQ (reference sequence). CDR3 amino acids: CASSRGTGDEQYF. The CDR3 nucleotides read TGTGCCAGCAGCCGAGGGACAGGGGACGAGCAGTACTTC.